This T cell receptor (beta chain) was captured in a study of radiation and T cells in renal cell carcinoma. By frequency in the sample, this clone is medium-sized. Sequenced by immunoSEQ multiplex PCR; TCRdb stores in-frame clones only, minus some. The sample consists of some 43,000 clones, nearly 85% of them appearing once. Time point: blood 4 weeks post-SBRT, at nephrectomy. Indicated treatment: 15 Gy SBRT to primary tumor, nephrectomy 4 weeks later. With 2 bases removed from V and 7 bases from J, the gap between germline ends came to 5 bases. In germline, CDR1 is SQVTM, CDR2 ANQGSEA. CDR3 length: 11 amino acids.

The clonotype originates from a woman in her seventies with renal cell carcinoma. Sequenced here: blood, sampled from a patient whose treatment included radiotherapy and nephrectomy. The J gene is TRBJ1-4, the V gene TRBV29-1; D unclear. The DNA for the CDR3 is TGCAGCGTTGAAACGGTTGAAAAACTGTTTTTT. Amino acid sequence: CSVETVEKLFF.